This T cell receptor beta chain was observed in a study of T cells in Graves' hyperthyroidism and ophthalmopathy. There are many counts of this clonotype. The PBMCs studied were ones that came from approximately 9.9 ml fresh peripheral blood. RNA transcripts were the template for amplifying TCR beta CDR3 regions. HTBI primers were employed in a first-round RT-PCR of the TCR CDR3. Each CDR3 protein gets one entry after TCRdb re-called the multiplex PCR reads with MiXCR. The profile shows roughly 560,000 distinct CDR3 sequences, roughly 14% of them singletons. What was sequenced was blood. This sequence originates from a middle-aged woman with Graves' ophthalmopathy.

The CDR3 DNA follows: TGTGCCAGCAGTCCCCCTTTCTACGAGCAGTACTTC. Its protein is CASSPPFYEQYF. The genes are TRBV28 and TRBJ2-7; D ambiguous. The V end lost 5 bases, the J end lost 3 bases, and 8 bases lay between the germline ends. CDR1 is MDHEN, CDR2 SYDVKM, per germline. This CDR3 is 12 amino acids long.